The rows below give T cell receptor beta chains drawn from one sample of a study of blood T cell repertoires in COVID-19. Libraries were prepared by immunoSEQ multiplex PCR; TCRdb keeps only in-frame clonotypes and omits some of them. The sample lists a few hundred thousand clones; roughly 87% were seen once. Sequenced sample: PBMCs or T cells enriched from blood (not recorded which). The source is a woman aged 25 to 39 who had recovered from COVID-19. The CDR3 runs from the conserved cysteine through the conserved F or W. Fields, in order: clone size, V gene, J gene, D gene, CDR3 protein, CDR3 DNA. The D gene is left open where the match is weak. Only part of the rows carry a size: once, few, many, or a class if the clone is expanded.

few	TRBV7-9	TRBJ1-5	-	CASSLWGDQPQHF	TGTGCCAGCAGCTTATGGGGGGATCAGCCCCAGCATTTT
few	TRBV2	TRBJ1-5	-	CASSQTKVEGWNQPQHF	TGTGCCAGCAGCCAGACCAAAGTCGAGGGATGGAATCAGCCCCAGCATTTT
-	TRBV4-3	TRBJ1-2	-	CASSQDRGGSGFGYTF	TGCGCCAGCAGCCAAGATAGGGGAGGGTCTGGGTTCGGCTACACCTTC
-	TRBV28	TRBJ1-1	-	CASSLSLWARGRGTEAFF	TGTGCCAGCAGTTTGTCACTGTGGGCCAGGGGAAGGGGGACTGAAGCTTTCTTT
-	TRBV2	TRBJ2-1	TRBD2	CASRQRGASSYNEQFF	TGTGCCAGCAGACAGCGGGGGGCGAGCTCCTACAATGAGCAGTTCTTC
-	TRBV6-5	TRBJ1-3	TRBD1	CASRRQGGFGNTIYF	TGTGCCAGCAGACGACAGGGGGGGTTCGGAAACACCATATATTTT
-	TRBV25-1	TRBJ2-7	-	CASARQGSSYEQYF	TGTGCCAGCGCTCGGCAGGGTAGCTCCTACGAGCAGTACTTC
-	TRBV4-3	TRBJ1-1	-	CASSQRPGLHTEAFF	TGCGCCAGCAGCCAACGTCCGGGACTGCATACTGAAGCTTTCTTT
-	TRBV5-4	TRBJ1-1	-	CASSLVGGTGTEAFF	TGTGCCAGCAGCTTGGTGGGGGGAACGGGCACTGAAGCTTTCTTT
few	TRBV5-1	TRBJ2-5	TRBD1	CASSPDRVETQYF	TGCGCCAGCAGCCCAGACAGGGTGGAGACCCAGTACTTC
-	TRBV28	TRBJ1-2	TRBD1	CASSIQGARGYTF	TGTGCCAGCAGCATCCAGGGGGCGCGGGGCTACACCTTC
once	TRBV2	TRBJ1-1	-	CASSRDLQYEAFF	TGTGCCAGCAGTCGCGATCTCCAATATGAAGCTTTCTTT
once	TRBV19	TRBJ2-7	-	CASSQGLPYEQYF	TGTGCCAGTAGCCAAGGACTTCCCTACGAGCAGTACTTC
-	TRBV10-2	TRBJ2-3	-	CASKPGDSTDTQYF	TGCGCCAGCAAACCGGGAGATAGCACAGATACGCAGTATTTT
few	TRBV29-1	TRBJ1-5	-	CSVEEERGTHQPQHF	TGCAGCGTTGAAGAAGAACGGGGGACCCATCAGCCCCAGCATTTT
-	TRBV2	TRBJ2-3	TRBD2	CASGLAGVTDTQYF	TGTGCCAGCGGTCTAGCGGGGGTAACAGATACGCAGTATTTT
-	TRBV21-1	TRBJ2-1	-	CASSETGLAGGARTYNEQFF	TGTGCCAGCAGCGAAACTGGGCTAGCGGGGGGGGCCCGAACCTACAATGAGCAGTTCTTC
-	TRBV3-1/TRBV3-2	TRBJ1-1	TRBD1	CASSQSSGGTEAFF	TGTGCCAGCAGCCAATCCTCAGGGGGCACTGAAGCTTTCTTT
-	TRBV12-3/TRBV12-4	TRBJ1-5	-	CASSEGQYQPQHF	TGTGCCAGCAGTGAGGGCCAGTATCAGCCCCAGCATTTT
once	TRBV28	TRBJ1-1	-	CASRTLNTEAFF	TGTGCCAGCCGAACTCTGAACACTGAAGCTTTCTTT
-	TRBV7-6	TRBJ2-1	TRBD1	CASSLSSAGGDEQFF	TGTGCCAGCAGCTTATCCTCGGCAGGGGGCGATGAGCAGTTCTTC
-	TRBV23-1	TRBJ2-1	TRBD2	CATQLAGVYNEQFF	TGCGCCACCCAACTAGCGGGGGTTTACAATGAGCAGTTCTTC
-	TRBV23-1	TRBJ2-3	TRBD2	CASSWGGATCADTQYF	TGCGCCAGCAGTTGGGGAGGGGCCACTTGCGCAGATACGCAGTATTTT
-	TRBV5-8	TRBJ2-7	TRBD2	CASSFGGGGVYEQYF	TGTGCCAGCAGCTTTGGTGGGGGAGGGGTCTACGAGCAGTACTTC
-	TRBV5-4	TRBJ1-1	-	CASSLLGRYTEAFF	TGTGCCAGCAGCTTGCTCGGCAGGTACACTGAAGCTTTCTTT
-	TRBV28	TRBJ1-4	TRBD1	CASSAFEGQLHEKLFF	TGTGCCAGCAGTGCCTTTGAGGGACAGCTGCATGAAAAACTGTTTTTT
-	TRBV9	TRBJ2-7	-	CASSAKDRTREQYF	TGTGCCAGCAGCGCAAAAGACAGGACCCGCGAGCAGTACTTC
-	TRBV6-5	TRBJ2-7	TRBD1	CASSLEGARAYEQYF	TGTGCCAGCAGCTTAGAGGGGGCTCGGGCCTACGAGCAGTACTTC
-	TRBV12-3/TRBV12-4	TRBJ2-7	-	CASSWGAYEQYF	TGTGCCAGCAGTTGGGGGGCCTACGAGCAGTACTTC
-	TRBV5-8	TRBJ1-2	-	CASSLSPADGGYTF	TGTGCCAGCAGCTTGTCCCCCGCCGACGGGGGCTACACCTTC
-	TRBV28	TRBJ1-1	TRBD1	CASSPPTGGTEAFF	TGTGCCAGCAGTCCACCGACAGGGGGCACTGAAGCTTTCTTT
-	TRBV5-4	TRBJ1-2	-	CASSYPGKYGYTF	TGTGCCAGCAGCTATCCGGGAAAATATGGCTACACCTTC
-	TRBV9	TRBJ2-3	TRBD2	CASSPILGGGFTDTQYF	TGTGCCAGCAGCCCGATCCTCGGCGGGGGGTTCACAGATACGCAGTATTTT
-	TRBV13	TRBJ2-1	TRBD2	CASSSRTSGAEQFF	TGTGCCAGCAGCTCCCGGACTAGCGGGGCTGAGCAGTTCTTC
-	TRBV6-1	TRBJ2-2	-	CASREDSFTGELFF	TGTGCCAGCAGGGAAGACAGCTTTACCGGGGAGCTGTTTTTT
-	TRBV28	TRBJ2-3	TRBD1	CASSGTGGFYTSTTDTQYF	TGTGCCAGCAGTGGGACAGGGGGCTTCTATACTAGTACGACAGATACGCAGTATTTT
-	TRBV9	TRBJ1-2	TRBD1	CASSGGQNNYGYTF	TGTGCCAGCAGCGGGGGACAGAATAACTATGGCTACACCTTC
once	TRBV6-5	TRBJ2-7	-	CASSYSNRGPYEQYF	TGTGCCAGCAGTTACTCCAACCGCGGCCCCTACGAGCAGTACTTC
once	TRBV6-1	TRBJ1-1	TRBD1	CASSDIQGRYVGTEAFF	TGTGCCAGCAGTGATATACAGGGGAGGTATGTGGGCACTGAAGCTTTCTTT
-	TRBV5-4	TRBJ2-7	-	CASSSSVGSSYEQYF	TGTGCCAGCAGCTCGAGCGTTGGTAGTTCCTACGAGCAGTACTTC
once	TRBV2	TRBJ1-4	-	CASRGQNTNEKLFF	TGTGCCAGCAGAGGACAGAATACTAATGAAAAACTGTTTTTT
-	TRBV5-6	TRBJ1-1	-	CASISGQWRTEAFF	TGTGCCAGCATTAGCGGGCAGTGGCGCACTGAAGCTTTCTTT
-	TRBV7-2	TRBJ1-2	-	CASSLGGDNYGYTF	TGTGCCAGCAGCTTAGGGGGGGATAACTATGGCTACACCTTC
-	TRBV7-8	TRBJ1-5	TRBD1	CASSVGQPNQPQHF	TGTGCCAGCAGCGTGGGACAGCCCAATCAGCCCCAGCATTTT
-	TRBV3-1/TRBV3-2	TRBJ2-2	-	CASSRRGRALNTGELFF	TGTGCCAGCAGCCGAAGGGGCAGGGCACTCAACACCGGGGAGCTGTTTTTT
-	TRBV25-1	TRBJ1-2	-	CASSGSRDTRGGYTF	TGTGCCAGCAGTGGGAGCCGGGACACACGGGGAGGCTACACCTTC
-	TRBV23-1	TRBJ1-5	-	CASTRNGGLGKIFYSNQPQHF	TGCGCCAGCACACGCAACGGGGGGTTAGGCAAGATCTTTTATAGCAATCAGCCCCAGCATTTT
-	TRBV6-2/TRBV6-3	TRBJ1-1	-	CASSYSNVAGGTEAFF	TGTGCCAGCAGTTACTCGAACGTGGCAGGTGGAACTGAAGCTTTCTTT
-	TRBV20-1	TRBJ2-2	TRBD2	CSASLAGAGELFF	TGCAGTGCTAGTCTAGCGGGGGCCGGGGAGCTGTTTTTT
-	TRBV19	TRBJ2-2	TRBD2	CASSTLAGNTGELFF	TGTGCCAGTAGTACCCTAGCGGGGAACACCGGGGAGCTGTTTTTT